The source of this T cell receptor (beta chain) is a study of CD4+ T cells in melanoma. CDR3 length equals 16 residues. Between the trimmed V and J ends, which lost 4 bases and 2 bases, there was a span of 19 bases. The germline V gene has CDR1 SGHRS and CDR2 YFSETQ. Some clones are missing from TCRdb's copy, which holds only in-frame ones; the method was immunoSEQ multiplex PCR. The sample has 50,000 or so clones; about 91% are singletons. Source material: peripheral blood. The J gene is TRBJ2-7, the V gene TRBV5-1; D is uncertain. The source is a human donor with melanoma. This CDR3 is CASSLGSVGRTYEQYF. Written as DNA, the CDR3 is TGCGCCAGCAGCCTGGGTTCCGTCGGCAGAACCTACGAGCAGTACTTC. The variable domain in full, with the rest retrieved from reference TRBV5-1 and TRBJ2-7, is KAGVTQTPRYLIKTRGQQVTLSCSPISGHRSVSWYQQTPGQGLQFLFEYFSETQRNKGNFPGRFSGRQFSNSRSEMNVSTLELGDSALYLCASSLGSVGRTYEQYFGPGTRLTVT.